This T cell receptor (beta chain) was retrieved from a study of blood T cell repertoires in COVID-19. The wider study: The analysed material was cDNA or gDNA that came from T cells, B-cell-depleted T cells, or PBMCs.

Authors' analysis steps: How many nucleated cells were present was estimated from reference gene primer amplification. TCRdb keeps only in-frame clones here, not all; method: immunoSEQ multiplex PCR. V and J calls and clone size are as listed in that table; D and trimming were resolved from the DNA. The sample consists of about 430,000 clones, 80% to 90% of them appearing once. V was shortened by 2 bases and J by 7 bases, with 15 bases between the two germline ends. CDR3 length: 14 residues. CDR1 and CDR2 from the germline V gene are SGHRS and YFSETQ. Recruited during active infection, patients (from Seattle) were subsequently followed longitudinally.

The sample taken for sequencing was peripheral blood. The V gene is TRBV5-1, the J gene TRBJ1-2; TRBD1 is a possible D gene (6 bases). The clonotype comes from a man younger than 35 with COVID-19, enrolled during active disease. This CDR3 reads CASSFRGARSGYTF. CDR3 in DNA: TGCGCCAGCAGCTTTCGGGGGGCGCGCAGTGGCTACACCTTC.